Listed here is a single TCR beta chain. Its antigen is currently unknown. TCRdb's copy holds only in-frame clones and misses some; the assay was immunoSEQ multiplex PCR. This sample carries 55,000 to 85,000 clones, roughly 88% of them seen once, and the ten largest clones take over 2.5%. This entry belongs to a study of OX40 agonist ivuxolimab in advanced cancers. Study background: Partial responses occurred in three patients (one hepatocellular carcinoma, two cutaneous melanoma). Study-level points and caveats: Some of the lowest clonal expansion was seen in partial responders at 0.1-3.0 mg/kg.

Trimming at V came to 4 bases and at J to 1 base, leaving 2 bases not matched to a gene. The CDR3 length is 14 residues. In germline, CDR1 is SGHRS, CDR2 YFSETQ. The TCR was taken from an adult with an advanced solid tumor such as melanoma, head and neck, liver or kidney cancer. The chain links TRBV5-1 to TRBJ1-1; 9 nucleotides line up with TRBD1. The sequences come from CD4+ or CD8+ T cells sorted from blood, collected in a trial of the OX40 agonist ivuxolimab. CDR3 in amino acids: CASSRTGENTEAFF. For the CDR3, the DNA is TGCGCCAGCAGCCGGACAGGGGAGAACACTGAAGCTTTCTTT.